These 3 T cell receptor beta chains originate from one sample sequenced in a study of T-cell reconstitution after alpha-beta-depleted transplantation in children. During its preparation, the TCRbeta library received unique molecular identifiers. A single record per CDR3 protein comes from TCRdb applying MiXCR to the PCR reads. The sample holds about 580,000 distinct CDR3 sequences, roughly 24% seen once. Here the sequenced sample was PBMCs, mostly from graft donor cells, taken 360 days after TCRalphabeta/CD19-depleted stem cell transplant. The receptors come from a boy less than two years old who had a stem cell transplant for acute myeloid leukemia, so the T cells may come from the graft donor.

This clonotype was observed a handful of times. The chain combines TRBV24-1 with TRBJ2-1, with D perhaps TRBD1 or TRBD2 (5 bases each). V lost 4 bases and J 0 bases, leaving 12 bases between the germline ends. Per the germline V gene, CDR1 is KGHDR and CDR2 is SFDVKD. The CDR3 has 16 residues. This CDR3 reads CATSDRDLSSYNEQFF. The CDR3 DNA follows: TGTGCCACCAGTGACCGGGACCTGAGCTCCTACAATGAGCAGTTCTTC.

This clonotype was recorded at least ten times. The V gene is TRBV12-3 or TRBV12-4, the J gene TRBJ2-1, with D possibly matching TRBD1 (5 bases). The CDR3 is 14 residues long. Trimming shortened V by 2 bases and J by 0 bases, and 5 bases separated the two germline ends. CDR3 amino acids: CASSLQGSYNEQFF. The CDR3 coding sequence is TGTGCCAGCAGTTTACAGGGCTCCTACAATGAGCAGTTCTTC.

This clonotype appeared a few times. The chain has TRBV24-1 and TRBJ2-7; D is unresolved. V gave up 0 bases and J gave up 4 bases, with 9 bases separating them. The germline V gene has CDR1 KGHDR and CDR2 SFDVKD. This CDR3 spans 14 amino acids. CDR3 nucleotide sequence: TGTGCCACCAGTGATTTGTCCAGTGGGTACGAGCAGTACTTC. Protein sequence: CATSDLSSGYEQYF.